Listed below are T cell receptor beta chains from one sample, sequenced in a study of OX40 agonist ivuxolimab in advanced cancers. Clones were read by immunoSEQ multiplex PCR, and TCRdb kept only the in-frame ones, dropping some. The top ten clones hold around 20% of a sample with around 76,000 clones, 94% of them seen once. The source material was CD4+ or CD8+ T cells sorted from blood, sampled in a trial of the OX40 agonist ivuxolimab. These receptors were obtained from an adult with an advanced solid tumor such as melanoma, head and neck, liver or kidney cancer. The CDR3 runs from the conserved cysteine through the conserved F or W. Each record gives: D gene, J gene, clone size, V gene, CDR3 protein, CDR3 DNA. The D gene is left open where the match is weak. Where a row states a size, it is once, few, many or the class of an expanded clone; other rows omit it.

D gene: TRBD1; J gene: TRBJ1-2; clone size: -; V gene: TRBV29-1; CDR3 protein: CSVETGEIYGYTF; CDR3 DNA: TGCAGCGTCGAGACAGGGGAGATATATGGCTACACCTTC
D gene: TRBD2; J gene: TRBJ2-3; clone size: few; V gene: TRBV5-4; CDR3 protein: CASSGTSPDTQYF; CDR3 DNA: TGTGCCAGCAGCGGGACTAGCCCAGATACGCAGTATTTT
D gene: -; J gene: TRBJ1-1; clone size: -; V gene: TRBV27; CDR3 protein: CASSLGSSSAAFF; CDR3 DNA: TGTGCCAGCAGTTTGGGCAGCAGTTCAGCAGCTTTCTTT
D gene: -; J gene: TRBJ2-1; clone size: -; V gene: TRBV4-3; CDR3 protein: CASSQGGYNEQFF; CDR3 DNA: TGCGCCAGCAGCCAAGGGGGGTACAATGAGCAGTTCTTC
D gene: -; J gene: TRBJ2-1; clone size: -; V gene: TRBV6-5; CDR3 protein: CASSFGPVNEQFF; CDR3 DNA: TGTGCCAGCAGTTTCGGCCCGGTGAATGAGCAGTTCTTC
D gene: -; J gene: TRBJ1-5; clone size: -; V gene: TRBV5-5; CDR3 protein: CASSLVDQPQHF; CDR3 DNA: TGTGCCAGCAGCTTGGTAGATCAGCCCCAGCATTTT
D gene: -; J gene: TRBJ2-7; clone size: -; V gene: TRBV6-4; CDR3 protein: CASSREFTEQYF; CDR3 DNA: TGTGCCAGCAGTAGGGAGTTTACGGAGCAGTACTTC
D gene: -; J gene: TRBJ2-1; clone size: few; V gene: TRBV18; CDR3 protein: CASSPDRYNEQFF; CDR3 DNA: TGTGCCAGCTCCCCCGACAGATACAATGAGCAGTTCTTC
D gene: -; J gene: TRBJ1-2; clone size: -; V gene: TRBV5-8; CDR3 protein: CASSLDSDRIYGYTF; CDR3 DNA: TGTGCCAGCAGCTTGGATTCGGACAGAATCTATGGCTACACCTTC
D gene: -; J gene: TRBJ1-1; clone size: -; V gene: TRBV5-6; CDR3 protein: CATERMNTEAFF; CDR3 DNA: TGTGCCACAGAACGAATGAACACTGAAGCTTTCTTT
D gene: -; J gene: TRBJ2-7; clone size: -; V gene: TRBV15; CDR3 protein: CATRSTDSYEQYF; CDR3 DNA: TGTGCCACCAGGAGCACGGATTCCTACGAGCAGTACTTC
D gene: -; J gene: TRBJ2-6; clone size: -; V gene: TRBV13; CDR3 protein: CASSLEGVSHSGANVLTF; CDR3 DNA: TGTGCCAGCAGCTTAGAAGGGGTCAGCCACTCTGGGGCCAACGTCCTGACTTTC
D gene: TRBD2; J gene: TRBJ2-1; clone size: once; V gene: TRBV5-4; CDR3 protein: CASSPDGTSGSVNEQFF; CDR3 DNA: TGTGCCAGCAGCCCCGACGGGACTAGCGGGAGTGTTAATGAGCAGTTCTTC
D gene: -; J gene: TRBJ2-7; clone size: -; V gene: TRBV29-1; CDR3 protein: CSVEEGQNYEQYF; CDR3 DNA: TGCAGCGTTGAAGAGGGCCAGAACTACGAGCAGTACTTC
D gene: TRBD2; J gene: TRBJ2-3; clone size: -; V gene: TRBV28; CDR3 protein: CASSLVLAGGADTQYF; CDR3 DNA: TGTGCCAGCAGTTTAGTTTTAGCGGGAGGGGCAGATACGCAGTATTTT
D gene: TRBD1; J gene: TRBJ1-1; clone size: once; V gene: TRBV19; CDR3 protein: CASKLQGAGTEAFF; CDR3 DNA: TGTGCCAGTAAGCTACAGGGGGCGGGAACTGAAGCTTTCTTT
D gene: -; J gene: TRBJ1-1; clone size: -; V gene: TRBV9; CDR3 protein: CASSASQEGNTEAFF; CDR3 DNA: TGTGCCAGCAGCGCTTCTCAGGAGGGTAACACTGAAGCTTTCTTT
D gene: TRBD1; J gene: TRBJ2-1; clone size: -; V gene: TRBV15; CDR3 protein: CATSRDRGYNEQFF; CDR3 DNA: TGTGCCACCAGCAGGGACAGGGGTTACAATGAGCAGTTCTTC
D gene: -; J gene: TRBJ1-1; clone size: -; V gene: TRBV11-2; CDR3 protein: CASSLPARDEAFF; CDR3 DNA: TGTGCCAGCAGCTTACCGGCCAGGGATGAAGCTTTCTTT
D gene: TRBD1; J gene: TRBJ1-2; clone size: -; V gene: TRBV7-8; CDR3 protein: CASSLGTGNYGYTF; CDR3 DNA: TGTGCCAGCAGCTTAGGGACAGGGAACTATGGCTACACCTTC
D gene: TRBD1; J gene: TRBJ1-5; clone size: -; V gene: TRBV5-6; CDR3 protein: CASSFFLKQGNQPQHF; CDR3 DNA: TGTGCCAGCAGCTTTTTCCTGAAACAGGGGAATCAGCCCCAGCATTTT
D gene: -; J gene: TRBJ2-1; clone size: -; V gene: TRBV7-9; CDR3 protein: CASSLAPGYNEQFF; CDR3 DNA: TGTGCCAGCAGCTTAGCGCCAGGGTACAATGAGCAGTTCTTC
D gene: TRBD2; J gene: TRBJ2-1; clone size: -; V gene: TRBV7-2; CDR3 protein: CASSQDGTSAYNEQFF; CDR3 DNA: TGTGCCAGCAGCCAAGATGGGACTAGCGCCTACAATGAGCAGTTCTTC
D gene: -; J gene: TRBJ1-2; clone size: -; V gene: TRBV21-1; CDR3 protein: CASSNEESNGYGYTF; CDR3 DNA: TGTGCCAGCAGCAACGAGGAAAGTAATGGCTATGGCTACACCTTC
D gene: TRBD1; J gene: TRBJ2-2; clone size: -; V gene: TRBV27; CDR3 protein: CASSPQGIHTGELFF; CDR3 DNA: TGTGCCAGCAGTCCACAGGGGATCCACACCGGGGAGCTGTTTTTT
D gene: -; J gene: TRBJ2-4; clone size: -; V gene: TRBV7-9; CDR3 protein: CASSLGARGVRAKNIQYF; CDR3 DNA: TGTGCCAGCAGCTTAGGAGCCAGGGGAGTAAGGGCCAAAAACATTCAGTACTTC
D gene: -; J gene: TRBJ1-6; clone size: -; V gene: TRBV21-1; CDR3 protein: CASSKGVKVGVTPLHF; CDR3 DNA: TGTGCCAGCAGCAAAGGGGTAAAGGTCGGCGTCACACCCCTCCACTTT
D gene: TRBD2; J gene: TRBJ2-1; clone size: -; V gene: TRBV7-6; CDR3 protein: CASSLSLAGGDEQFF; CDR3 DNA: TGTGCCAGCAGCTTAAGCCTAGCGGGTGGGGATGAGCAGTTCTTC
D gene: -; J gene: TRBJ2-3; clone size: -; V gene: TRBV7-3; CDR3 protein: CASSHGGTDTQYF; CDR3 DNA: TGTGCCAGCAGCCATGGGGGGACAGATACGCAGTATTTT
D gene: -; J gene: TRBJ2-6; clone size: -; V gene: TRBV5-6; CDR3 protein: CASSLARRGGRGANVLTF; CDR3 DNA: TGTGCCAGCAGCTTGGCCCGGCGAGGGGGTCGTGGGGCCAACGTCCTGACTTTC
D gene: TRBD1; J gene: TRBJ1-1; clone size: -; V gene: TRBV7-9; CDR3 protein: CASSPARTGNTEAFF; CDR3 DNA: TGTGCCAGCAGCCCAGCCCGGACAGGGAACACTGAAGCTTTCTTT
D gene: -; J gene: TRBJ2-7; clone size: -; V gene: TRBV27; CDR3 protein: CASSWKGAEHEQYF; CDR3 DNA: TGTGCCAGCAGTTGGAAAGGGGCGGAACACGAGCAGTACTTC
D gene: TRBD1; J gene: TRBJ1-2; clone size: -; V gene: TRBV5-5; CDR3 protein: CASSLRQGYGYTF; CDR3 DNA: TGTGCCAGCAGCTTACGACAGGGATATGGCTACACCTTC
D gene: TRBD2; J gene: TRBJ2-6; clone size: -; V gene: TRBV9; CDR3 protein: CASSPGGGRTFSGANVLTF; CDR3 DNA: TGTGCCAGCAGCCCCGGGGGGGGCAGAACCTTCTCTGGGGCCAACGTCCTGACTTTC
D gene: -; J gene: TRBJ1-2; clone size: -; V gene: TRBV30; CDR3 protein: CAWTREDGYTF; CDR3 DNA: TGTGCCTGGACCAGGGAGGACGGCTACACCTTC
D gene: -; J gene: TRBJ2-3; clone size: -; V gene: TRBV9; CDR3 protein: CASSVLVSTDTQYF; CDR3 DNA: TGTGCCAGCAGCGTACTCGTTAGCACAGATACGCAGTATTTT
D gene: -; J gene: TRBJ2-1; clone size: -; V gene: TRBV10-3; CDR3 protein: CAISESMEGDEQFF; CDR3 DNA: TGTGCCATCAGTGAGTCCATGGAGGGGGATGAGCAGTTCTTC
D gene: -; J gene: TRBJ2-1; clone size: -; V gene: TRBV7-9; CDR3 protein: CASSSGLYNEQFF; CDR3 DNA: TGTGCCAGCAGCTCGGGACTCTACAATGAGCAGTTCTTC
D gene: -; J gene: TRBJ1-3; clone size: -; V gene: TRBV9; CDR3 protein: CASTRPSGNTIYF; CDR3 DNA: TGTGCCAGTACCCGACCCTCTGGAAACACCATATATTTT
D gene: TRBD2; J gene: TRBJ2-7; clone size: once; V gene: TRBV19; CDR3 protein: CASSIGLAGLEQYF; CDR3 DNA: TGTGCCAGTAGCATCGGACTAGCGGGGCTCGAGCAGTACTTC
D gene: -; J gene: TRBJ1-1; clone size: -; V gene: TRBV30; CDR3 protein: CAWSVAVRGEAFF; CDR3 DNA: TGTGCCTGGAGTGTAGCGGTAAGGGGTGAAGCTTTCTTT
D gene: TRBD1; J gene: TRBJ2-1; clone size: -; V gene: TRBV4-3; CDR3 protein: CASSHRQGNEQFF; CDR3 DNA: TGCGCCAGCAGCCACAGACAGGGCAATGAGCAGTTCTTC
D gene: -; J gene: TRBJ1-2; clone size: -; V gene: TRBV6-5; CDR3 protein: CASSLRGAVGYTF; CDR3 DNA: TGTGCCAGCAGTCTGCGGGGCGCCGTTGGCTACACCTTC
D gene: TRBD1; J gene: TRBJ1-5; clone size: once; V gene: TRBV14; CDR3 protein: CASSQGDRVHSNQPQHF; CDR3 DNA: TGTGCCAGCAGCCAAGGGGACAGGGTACATAGCAATCAGCCCCAGCATTTT
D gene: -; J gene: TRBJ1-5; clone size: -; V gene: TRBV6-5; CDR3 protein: CASSPAGTQPQHF; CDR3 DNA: TGTGCCAGCAGTCCGGCAGGGACTCAGCCCCAGCATTTT
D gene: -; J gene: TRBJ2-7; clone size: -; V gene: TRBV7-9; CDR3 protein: CASSSRGGNQLQDEQYF; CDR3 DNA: TGTGCCAGCAGCTCGAGGGGGGGAAACCAACTACAGGACGAGCAGTACTTC
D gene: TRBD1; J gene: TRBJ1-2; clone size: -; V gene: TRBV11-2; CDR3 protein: CASSSRTGLGLDGYTF; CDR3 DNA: TGTGCCAGCAGCTCCCGGACAGGGCTGGGTCTTGATGGCTACACCTTC
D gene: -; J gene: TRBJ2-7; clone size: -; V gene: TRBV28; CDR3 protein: CASAPILQAYEQYF; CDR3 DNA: TGTGCCAGCGCGCCCATCCTTCAGGCCTACGAGCAGTACTTC
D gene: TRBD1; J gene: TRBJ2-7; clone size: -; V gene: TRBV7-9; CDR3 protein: CATQGQGSSYEQYF; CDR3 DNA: TGTGCCACCCAGGGACAGGGGAGCTCCTACGAGCAGTACTTC
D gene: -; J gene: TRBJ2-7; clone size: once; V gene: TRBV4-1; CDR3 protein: CASRKTGETYEQYF; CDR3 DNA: TGCGCCAGCAGAAAGACAGGTGAAACCTACGAGCAGTACTTC
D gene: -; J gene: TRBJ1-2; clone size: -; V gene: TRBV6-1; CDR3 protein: CASSRNSPRDGYTF; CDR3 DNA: TGTGCCAGCAGTCGGAATAGCCCCAGGGATGGCTACACCTTC
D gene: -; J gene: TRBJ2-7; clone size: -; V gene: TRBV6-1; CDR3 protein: CASSEVLGREQYF; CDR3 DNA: TGTGCCAGCAGTGAAGTCCTCGGTAGGGAGCAGTACTTC
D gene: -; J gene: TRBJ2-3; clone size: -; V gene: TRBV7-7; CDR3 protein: CASSPTRGADTQYF; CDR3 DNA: TGTGCCAGCAGCCCAACCAGGGGCGCAGATACGCAGTATTTT